This TCR beta chain appears in the sequencing data of a study of PD-1 blockade in classical Hodgkin lymphoma. The study's findings and limits: A significant rise in TCR diversity by C4D1 was seen for CD4+ but not CD8+ cells. Relative to healthy donors, newly diagnosed patients reportedly had lower baseline TCR diversity, which was reported as lower still in relapsed/refractory patients. Patients who responded completely had about the same baseline diversity as newly diagnosed patients.

The table came from immunoSEQ multiplex PCR; TCRdb's copy has only in-frame clones and leaves some out. The sample lists approximately 99,000 clones, roughly nine tenths occurring once. All trial patients relapsed after autologous stem cell transplantation. Best response was recorded as complete response, partial response or progressive disease. The CDR3 loop spans 13 amino acids. CDR1 SGHKS and CDR2 YYEKEE come from the germline V gene (reference sequence). V shed 2 bases and J shed 5 bases, with 10 bases lying between them. On this clone itself: Its target is unknown.

V gene TRBV5-5 combines with J gene TRBJ1-1, with D possibly TRBD1 on 6 matching bases. The specimen comprised peripheral blood mononuclear cells (PBMCs), sampled before the second cycle of nivolumab. The source of this sequence is a human donor with classical Hodgkin lymphoma. In DNA form, the CDR3 reads TGTGCCAGCAGCTTTTTACAGGGAACTGAAGCTTTCTTT. Protein: CASSFLQGTEAFF.